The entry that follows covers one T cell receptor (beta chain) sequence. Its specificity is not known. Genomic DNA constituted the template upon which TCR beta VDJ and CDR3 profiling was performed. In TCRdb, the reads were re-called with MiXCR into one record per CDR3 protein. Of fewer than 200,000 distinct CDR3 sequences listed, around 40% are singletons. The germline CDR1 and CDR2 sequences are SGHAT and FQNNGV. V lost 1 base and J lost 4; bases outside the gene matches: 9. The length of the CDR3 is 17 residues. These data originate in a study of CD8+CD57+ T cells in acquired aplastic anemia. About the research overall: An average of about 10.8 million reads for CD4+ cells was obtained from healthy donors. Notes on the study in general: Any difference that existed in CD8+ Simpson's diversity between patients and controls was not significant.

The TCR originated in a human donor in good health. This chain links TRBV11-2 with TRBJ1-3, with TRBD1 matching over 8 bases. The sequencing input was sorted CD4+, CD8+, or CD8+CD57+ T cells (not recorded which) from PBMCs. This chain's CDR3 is CASSLGQPRTGGNTIYF. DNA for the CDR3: TGTGCCAGCAGCTTAGGCCAACCTCGGACAGGGGGAAACACCATATATTTT.